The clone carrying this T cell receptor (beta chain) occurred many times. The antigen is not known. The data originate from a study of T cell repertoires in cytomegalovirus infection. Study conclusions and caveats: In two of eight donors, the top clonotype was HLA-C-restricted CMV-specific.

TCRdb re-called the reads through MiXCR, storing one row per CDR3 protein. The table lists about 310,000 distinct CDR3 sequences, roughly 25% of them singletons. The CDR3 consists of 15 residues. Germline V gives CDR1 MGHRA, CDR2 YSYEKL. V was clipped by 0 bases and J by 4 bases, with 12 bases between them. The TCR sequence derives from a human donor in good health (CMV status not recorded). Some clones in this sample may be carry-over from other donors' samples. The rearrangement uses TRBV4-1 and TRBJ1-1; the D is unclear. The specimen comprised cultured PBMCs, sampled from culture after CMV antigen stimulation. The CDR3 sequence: CASSQEARSSTEAFF. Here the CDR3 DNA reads TGCGCCAGCAGCCAAGAGGCTAGGTCGAGCACTGAAGCTTTCTTT.